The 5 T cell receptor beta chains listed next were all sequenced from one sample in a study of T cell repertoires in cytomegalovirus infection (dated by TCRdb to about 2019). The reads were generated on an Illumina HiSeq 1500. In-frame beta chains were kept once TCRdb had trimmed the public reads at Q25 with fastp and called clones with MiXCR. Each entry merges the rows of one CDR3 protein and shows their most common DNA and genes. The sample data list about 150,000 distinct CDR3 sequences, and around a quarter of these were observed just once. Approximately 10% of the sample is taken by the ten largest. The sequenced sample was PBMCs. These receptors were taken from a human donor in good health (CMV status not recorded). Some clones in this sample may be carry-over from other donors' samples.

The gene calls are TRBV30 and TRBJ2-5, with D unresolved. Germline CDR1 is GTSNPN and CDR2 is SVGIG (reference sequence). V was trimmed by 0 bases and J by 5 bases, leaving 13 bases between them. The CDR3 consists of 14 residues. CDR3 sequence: CAWSVRLNRETQYF. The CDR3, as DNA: TGTGCCTGGAGTGTACGGTTGAACCGTGAGACCCAGTACTTC. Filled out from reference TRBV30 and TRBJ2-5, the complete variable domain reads SQTIHQWPATLVQPVGSPLSLECTVEGTSNPNLYWYRQAAGRGLQLLFYSVGIGQISSEVPQNLSASRPQDRQFILSSKKLLLSDSGFYLCAWSVRLNRETQYFGPGTRLLVL.

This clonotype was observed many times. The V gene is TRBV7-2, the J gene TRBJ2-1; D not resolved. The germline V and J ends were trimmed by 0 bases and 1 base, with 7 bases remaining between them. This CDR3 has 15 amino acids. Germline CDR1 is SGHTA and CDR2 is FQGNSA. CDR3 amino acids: CASSLALPSYNEQFF. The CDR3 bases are TGTGCCAGCAGCTTAGCTCTTCCTTCCTACAATGAGCAGTTCTTC.

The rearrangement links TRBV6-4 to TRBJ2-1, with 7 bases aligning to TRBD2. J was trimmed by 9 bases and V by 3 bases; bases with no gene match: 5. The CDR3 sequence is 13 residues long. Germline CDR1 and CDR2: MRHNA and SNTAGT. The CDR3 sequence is CASSERERGEQFF. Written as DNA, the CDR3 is TGTGCCAGCAGTGAGCGGGAGAGGGGTGAGCAGTTCTTC.

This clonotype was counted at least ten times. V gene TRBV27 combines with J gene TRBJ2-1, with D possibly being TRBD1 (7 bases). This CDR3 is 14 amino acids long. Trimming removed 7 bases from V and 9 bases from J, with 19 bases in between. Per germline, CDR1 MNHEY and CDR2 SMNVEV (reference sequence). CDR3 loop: CASKQGRIYVEQFF. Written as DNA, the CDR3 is TGTGCCAGCAAACAGGGGAGGATTTACGTTGAGCAGTTCTTC.

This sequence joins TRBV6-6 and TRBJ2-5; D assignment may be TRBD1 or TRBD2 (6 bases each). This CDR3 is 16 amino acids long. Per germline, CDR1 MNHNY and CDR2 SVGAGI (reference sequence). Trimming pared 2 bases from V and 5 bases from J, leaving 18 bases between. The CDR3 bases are TGTGCCAGCAGTTACCGAGGGGGGCGGCCGGGGGAGACCCAGTACTTC. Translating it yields CASSYRGGRPGETQYF.